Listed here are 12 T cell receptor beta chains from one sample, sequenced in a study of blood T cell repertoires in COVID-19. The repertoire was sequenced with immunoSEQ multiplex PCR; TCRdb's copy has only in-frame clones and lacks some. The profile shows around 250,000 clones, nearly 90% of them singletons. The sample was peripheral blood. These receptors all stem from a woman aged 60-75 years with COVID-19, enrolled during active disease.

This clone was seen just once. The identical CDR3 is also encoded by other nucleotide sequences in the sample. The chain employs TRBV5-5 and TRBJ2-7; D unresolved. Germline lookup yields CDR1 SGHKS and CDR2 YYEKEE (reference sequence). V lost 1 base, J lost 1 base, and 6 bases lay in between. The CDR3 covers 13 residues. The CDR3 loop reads CASSLTASYEQYF. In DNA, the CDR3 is TGTGCCAGCAGCTTGACAGCATCCTACGAGCAGTACTTC.

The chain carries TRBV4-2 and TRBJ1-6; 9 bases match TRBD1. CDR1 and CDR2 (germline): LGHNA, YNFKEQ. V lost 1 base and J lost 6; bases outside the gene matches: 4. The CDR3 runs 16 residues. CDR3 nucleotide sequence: TGTGCCAGCAGCCAAGTCCCGGGACAGGGTAATTCACCCCTCCACTTT. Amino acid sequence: CASSQVPGQGNSPLHF.

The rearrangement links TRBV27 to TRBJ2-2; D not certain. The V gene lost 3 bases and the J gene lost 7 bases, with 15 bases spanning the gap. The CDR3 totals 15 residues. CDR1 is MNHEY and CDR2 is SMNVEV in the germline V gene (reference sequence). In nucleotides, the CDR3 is TGTGCCAGCAGTTTCTCTCCCTCGGGTAGCGGGGAGCTGTTTTTT. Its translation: CASSFSPSGSGELFF.

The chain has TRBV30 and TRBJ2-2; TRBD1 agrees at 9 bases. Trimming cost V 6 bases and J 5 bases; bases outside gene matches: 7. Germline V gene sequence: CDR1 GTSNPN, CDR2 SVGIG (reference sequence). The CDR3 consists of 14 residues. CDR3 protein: CACPGTGLTGELFF. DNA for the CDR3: TGTGCCTGCCCTGGGACAGGGTTAACCGGGGAGCTGTTTTTT. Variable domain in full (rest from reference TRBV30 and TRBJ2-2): SQTIHQWPATLVQPVGSPLSLECTVEGTSNPNLYWYRQAAGRGLQLLFYSVGIGQISSEVPQNLSASRPQDRQFILSSKKLLLSDSGFYLCACPGTGLTGELFFGEGSRLTVL.

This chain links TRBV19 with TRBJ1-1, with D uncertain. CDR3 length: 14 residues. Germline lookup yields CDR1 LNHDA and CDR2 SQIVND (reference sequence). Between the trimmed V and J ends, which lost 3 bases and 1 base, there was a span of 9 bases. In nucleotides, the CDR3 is TGTGCCAGTAGTATCCAACAAAGGAACACTGAAGCTTTCTTT. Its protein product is CASSIQQRNTEAFF.

This CDR3 is CASSLHIQGNEQYF. The CDR3 DNA reads TGCGCCAGCAGCTTACACATACAGGGAAACGAGCAGTACTTC. This chain uses TRBV5-1 with TRBJ2-7, with D possibly TRBD1 on 6 matching bases. Per the germline V gene, CDR1 is SGHRS and CDR2 is YFSETQ. The CDR3 is 14 amino acids. V lost 2 bases, J lost 5 bases, and 14 bases lay in between.

The CDR3 DNA sequence: TGTGCCAGCTCCCGGGACAGGGGGAATTACAATGAGCAGTTCTTC. Translation gives CASSRDRGNYNEQFF. The chain uses TRBV11-3 and TRBJ2-1, with TRBD1 matching over 11 bases. The CDR3 runs to 15 residues. Germline V gene sequence: CDR1 SGHNT, CDR2 YENEEA. Losses at the gene ends were 8 bases for V and 4 bases for J; bases not matched to a gene: 7.

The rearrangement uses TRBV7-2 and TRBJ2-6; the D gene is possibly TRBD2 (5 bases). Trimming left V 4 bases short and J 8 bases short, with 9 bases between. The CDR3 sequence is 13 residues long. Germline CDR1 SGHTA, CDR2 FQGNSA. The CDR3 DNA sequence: TGTGCCAGCAGCTCATACGGGACCAACGTCCTGACTTTC. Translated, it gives CASSSYGTNVLTF. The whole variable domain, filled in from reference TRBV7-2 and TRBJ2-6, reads GAGVSQSPSNKVTEKGKDVELRCDPISGHTALYWYRQSLGQGLEFLIYFQGNSAPDKSGLPSDRFSAERTGGSVSTLTIQRTQQEDSAVYLCASSSYGTNVLTFGAGSRLTVL.

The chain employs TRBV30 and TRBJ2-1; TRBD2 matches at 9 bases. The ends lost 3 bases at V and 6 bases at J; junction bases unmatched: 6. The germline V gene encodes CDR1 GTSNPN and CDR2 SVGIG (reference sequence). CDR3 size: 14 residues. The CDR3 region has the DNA TGTGCCTGGAGCCAGCGGGGGGTTGGCAATGAGCAGTTCTTC. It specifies CAWSQRGVGNEQFF.

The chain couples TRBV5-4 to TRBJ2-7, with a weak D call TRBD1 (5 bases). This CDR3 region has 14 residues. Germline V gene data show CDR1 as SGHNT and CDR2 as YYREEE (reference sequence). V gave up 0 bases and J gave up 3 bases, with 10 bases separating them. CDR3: CASSLAAGNYEQYF. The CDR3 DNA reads TGTGCCAGCAGCTTGGCAGCAGGGAACTACGAGCAGTACTTC.

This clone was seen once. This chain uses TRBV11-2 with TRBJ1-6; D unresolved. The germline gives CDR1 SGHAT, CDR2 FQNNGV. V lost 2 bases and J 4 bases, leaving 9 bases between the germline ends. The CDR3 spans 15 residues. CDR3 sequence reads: CASSLRGEYNSPLHF. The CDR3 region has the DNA TGTGCCAGCAGCTTACGCGGGGAATATAATTCACCCCTCCACTTT.

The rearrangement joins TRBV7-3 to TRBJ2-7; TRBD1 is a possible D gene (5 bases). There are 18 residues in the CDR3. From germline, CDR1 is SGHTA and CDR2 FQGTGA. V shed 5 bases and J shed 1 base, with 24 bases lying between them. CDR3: CASSPIPSTEGRSYEQYF. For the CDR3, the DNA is TGTGCCAGCAGCCCAATACCTTCGACAGAAGGGCGATCCTACGAGCAGTACTTC.